These T cell receptor beta chains were read from a single sample in a study of beta chain features in type 1 diabetes. The protocol was immunoSEQ multiplex PCR, while the TCRdb copy is restricted to in-frame clones and leaves out a portion. The sample has 150,000 to 200,000 clones, more than 60% seen once; the top ten hold about 0.089%. Sequencing was performed on naive CD4+ T cells from blood. The receptors stem from a man aged 30 to 39 with type 1 diabetes. The CDR3 runs from the conserved cysteine through the conserved F or W. A D gene is named only where the DNA matches it firmly. The size of a clone is reported for some rows only, either as once, few or many, or as a class for expanded clones.

D,size,J,V,CDR3,DNA
.,.,TRBJ2-1,TRBV7-7,CASSPGGAGGNEQFF,TGTGCTAGCAGCCCCGGCGGGGCAGGAGGGAATGAGCAGTTCTTC
.,.,TRBJ1-1,TRBV29-1,CSVDLSAFF,TGCAGCGTTGACCTATCCGCTTTCTTT
.,.,TRBJ2-7,TRBV30,CAWSVALYEQYF,TGTGCCTGGAGTGTAGCCCTGTACGAGCAGTACTTC
.,.,TRBJ2-5,TRBV14,CASSLPSSQETQYF,TGTGCCAGCAGCCTCCCCAGCTCCCAAGAGACCCAGTACTTC
TRBD2,.,TRBJ2-3,TRBV2,CASSGSGGFTDTQYF,TGTGCCAGCAGTGGCAGCGGGGGCTTCACAGATACGCAGTATTTT
.,.,TRBJ2-1,TRBV29-1,CSVGKTGSAYNEQFF,TGCAGCGTTGGCAAGACGGGTTCTGCCTACAATGAGCAGTTCTTC
TRBD1,once,TRBJ2-7,TRBV7-6,CASSKNDRGREQYF,TGTGCCAGCAGCAAGAATGACAGGGGGAGAGAGCAGTACTTC
.,.,TRBJ2-1,TRBV23-1,CASSQSKDRGRRNEQFF,TGCGCCAGCAGTCAATCCAAGGACAGAGGGCGTAGGAATGAGCAGTTCTTC
TRBD1,.,TRBJ2-5,TRBV5-4,CASSLTGVETQYF,TGTGCCAGCAGCTTAACAGGGGTAGAGACCCAGTACTTC
.,.,TRBJ2-3,TRBV25-1,CASSESTGGDTDTQYF,TGTGCCAGCAGTGAATCAACAGGAGGGGACACAGATACGCAGTATTTT
.,.,TRBJ1-1,TRBV6-6,CASMRSGMNTEAFF,TGTGCCAGCATGAGGTCGGGTATGAACACTGAAGCTTTCTTT
.,.,TRBJ2-7,TRBV9,CASSVGFGSQLYEQYF,TGTGCCAGCAGCGTGGGTTTCGGGAGTCAATTGTACGAGCAGTACTTC
.,few,TRBJ2-7,TRBV27,CASSLYQGGYEQYF,TGTGCCAGCAGTTTATATCAGGGTGGTTACGAGCAGTACTTC
.,.,TRBJ2-3,TRBV7-2,CASSLLLGTDTQYF,TGTGCCAGCAGCCTCCTACTGGGCACAGATACGCAGTATTTT
.,.,TRBJ2-7,TRBV9,CASSVAGGRAGEQYF,TGTGCCAGCAGCGTAGCCGGGGGCCGGGCTGGTGAGCAGTACTTC
TRBD2,.,TRBJ2-1,TRBV6-5,CASSFSGGDYNEQFF,TGTGCCAGCAGTTTTTCGGGGGGAGACTACAATGAGCAGTTCTTC
.,few,TRBJ2-3,TRBV7-9,CASSSGLRTDTQYF,TGTGCCAGCAGCTCGGGACTGCGCACAGATACGCAGTATTTT
TRBD2,.,TRBJ2-2,TRBV7-9,CASSQGLAGTGELFF,TGTGCCAGCAGCCAAGGACTAGCCGGGACCGGGGAGCTGTTTTTT
TRBD1,.,TRBJ2-2,TRBV7-9,CASSLRTGRNTGELFF,TGTGCCAGCAGCCTTCGGACAGGCAGAAACACCGGGGAGCTGTTTTTT
.,.,TRBJ1-6,TRBV2,CASLSQSNSPLHF,TGTGCCAGCCTGTCACAGAGTAATTCACCCCTCCACTTT
TRBD1,few,TRBJ2-1,TRBV7-9,CASSPKGQGNNEQFF,TGTGCCAGCAGCCCTAAGGGACAGGGGAACAATGAGCAGTTCTTC
.,.,TRBJ2-6,TRBV30,CASRDFGANVLTF,TGTGCCTCCAGGGATTTTGGGGCCAACGTCCTGACTTTC
.,few,TRBJ2-3,TRBV29-1,CSVEDWQGYTDTQYF,TGCAGCGTTGAAGATTGGCAGGGCTACACAGATACGCAGTATTTT
TRBD1,.,TRBJ1-1,TRBV29-1,CSVDSAYGQGSTEAFF,TGCAGCGTTGATTCCGCATACGGACAGGGTTCCACTGAAGCTTTCTTT
.,.,TRBJ2-7,TRBV19,CASSTGWETYYEQYF,TGTGCCAGTAGCACAGGGTGGGAGACTTACTACGAGCAGTACTTC
TRBD2,few,TRBJ2-3,TRBV29-1,CSSRDRIGTSRDTQYF,TGCAGCTCAAGAGACAGAATCGGGACTAGCCGGGATACGCAGTATTTT
.,few,TRBJ2-7,TRBV10-3,CAISDIGYEQYF,TGTGCCATCAGTGATATTGGTTACGAGCAGTACTTC
.,.,TRBJ2-1,TRBV9,CASSVGRRNEQFF,TGTGCCAGCAGCGTAGGACGAAGGAATGAGCAGTTCTTC
TRBD2,.,TRBJ2-3,TRBV4-3,CASSQENSGGYSDTQYF,TGCGCCAGCAGCCAAGAGAATAGCGGGGGTTACTCAGATACGCAGTATTTT
.,.,TRBJ2-1,TRBV4-3,CASSQVYRGLNEQFF,TGCGCCAGCAGCCAAGTATACAGGGGACTCAATGAGCAGTTCTTC
.,.,TRBJ2-5,TRBV30,CAWTPGETQYF,TGTGCCTGGACTCCGGGGGAGACCCAGTACTTC